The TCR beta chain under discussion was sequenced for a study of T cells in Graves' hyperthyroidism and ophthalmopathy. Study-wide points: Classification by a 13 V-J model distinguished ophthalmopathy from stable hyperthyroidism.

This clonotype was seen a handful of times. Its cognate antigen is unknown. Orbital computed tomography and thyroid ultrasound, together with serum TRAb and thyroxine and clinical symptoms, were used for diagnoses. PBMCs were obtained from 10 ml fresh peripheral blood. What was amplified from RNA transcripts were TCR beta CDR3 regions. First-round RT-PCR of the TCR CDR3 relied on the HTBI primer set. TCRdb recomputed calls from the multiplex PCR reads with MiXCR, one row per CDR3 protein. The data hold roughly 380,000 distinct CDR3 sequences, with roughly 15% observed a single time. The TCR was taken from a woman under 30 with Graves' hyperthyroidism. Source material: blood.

The DNA of the CDR3 is TGTGCCAGCAGTTATGGGGGGTTCACCGGGGAGCTGTTTTTT. Encoded protein: CASSYGGFTGELFF. The chain recombines TRBV6-2 or TRBV6-3 with TRBJ2-2; maybe TRBD2 (6 bases). The CDR3 totals 14 residues. V lost 3 bases and J 4 bases, leaving 9 bases between the germline ends. CDR1 MNHEY and CDR2 SVGEGT come from the germline V gene.